Shown below are 27 T cell receptor beta chains from a single sample sequenced in a study of cytomegalovirus exposure and HLA in healthy donors. Produced via immunoSEQ multiplex PCR; TCRdb's table is partial and in-frame only. The table has roughly 120,000 clones, 85% to 95% seen once; the top ten hold approximately 1.3%. Sequenced material: PBMCs. The receptors stem from a woman aged 18-29 years in good health and CMV-seronegative.

This clone was picked up one time. The chain couples TRBV4-2 to TRBJ2-7, with 8 bases lining up with TRBD2. The CDR3 has 15 residues. Trimming at V came to 0 bases and at J to 6 bases, leaving 7 bases not matched to a gene. Germline V CDR1 and CDR2: LGHNA, YNFKEQ. CDR3 bases: TGTGCCAGCAGCCAAGATTTGGGACTAGGCGCCGAGCAGTACTTC. As protein: CASSQDLGLGAEQYF.

The chain is built from TRBV7-9 and TRBJ2-1; 8 bases match TRBD2. V lost 3 bases to trimming and J lost 15 bases; unmatched junction nucleotides: 7. Germline V CDR1 and CDR2: SEHNR, FQNEAQ (reference sequence). This CDR3 region has 12 residues. CDR3: CASSLGGTRPFF. CDR3 nucleotide sequence: TGTGCCAGCAGCTTGGGGGGGACTAGACCGTTCTTC.

J is TRBJ2-1 and V is TRBV11-2, with D perhaps matching TRBD2 (5 bases). The CDR3 has 15 amino acids. V was pared by 4 bases and J by 0 bases, with 10 bases between. Germline assignment: CDR1 SGHAT and CDR2 FQNNGV. CDR3 in DNA: TGTGCCAGCAGCTGGAGTGAGGGCTCCTACAATGAGCAGTTCTTC. It is translated as CASSWSEGSYNEQFF. Full variable domain (missing parts from reference TRBV11-2 and TRBJ2-1): EAGVAQSPRYKIIEKRQSVAFWCNPISGHATLYWYQQILGQGPKLLIQFQNNGVVDDSQLPKDRFSAERLKGVDSTLKIQPAKLEDSAVYLCASSWSEGSYNEQFFGPGTRLTVL.

The rearrangement joins TRBV4-2 to TRBJ1-1; D gene ambiguous. Germline CDR1 reads LGHNA; CDR2 reads YNFKEQ. The CDR3 consists of 14 residues. Trimming removed 4 bases at V and 2 bases at J, with 11 bases between. The CDR3 nucleotides are TGTGCCAGCAGCCTCGGGATCTTTAACACTGAAGCTTTCTTT. As protein: CASSLGIFNTEAFF.

This chain joins TRBV28 and TRBJ1-1, with 9 bases identical to TRBD1. J lost 4 bases, V lost 6 bases, and 9 bases had no gene match. The germline gives CDR1 MDHEN, CDR2 SYDVKM. CDR3 size: 15 residues. The chain's CDR3 is CASSPGTGTGTEAFF. CDR3 DNA: TGTGCCAGCAGCCCTGGGACAGGGACGGGCACTGAAGCTTTCTTT.

This clone was observed a single time. The CDR3 reads CASSRFEVEAGELFF. In nucleotides, the CDR3 is TGTGCCAGCAGTCGGTTCGAGGTTGAAGCCGGGGAGCTGTTTTTT. The rearrangement uses TRBV28 and TRBJ2-2, with D uncertain. V lost 5 bases, J lost 6 bases, and 16 bases lay in between. The CDR3 sequence is 15 residues long. Germline V gene sequence: CDR1 MDHEN, CDR2 SYDVKM.

CDR3 loop: CASSPAQTSASTDTQYF. In DNA, the CDR3 is TGTGCCAGCAGCCCGGCCCAGACTAGCGCTAGCACAGATACGCAGTATTTT. The chain uses TRBV5-4 and TRBJ2-3, with TRBD2 matching over 8 bases. Germline V CDR1 and CDR2: SGHNT, YYREEE (reference sequence). This CDR3 has 17 residues. V was pared by 4 bases and J by 0 bases, with 10 bases of the junction left unmatched.

The chain uses TRBV27 and TRBJ1-6, with a possible D match to TRBD1 (5 bases). Trimming removed 3 bases at V and 3 bases at J, with 9 bases between. The germline V gene encodes CDR1 MNHEY and CDR2 SMNVEV (reference sequence). CDR3 length: 15 residues. CDR3 in DNA: TGTGCCAGCAGTTTGTATGACAGCTATAATTCACCCCTCCACTTT. Amino acid sequence: CASSLYDSYNSPLHF.

The chain has TRBV9 and TRBJ2-2; TRBD2 matches 14 bases. Germline-derived CDR1 and CDR2 are SGDLS and YYNGEE. The CDR3 sequence is 18 residues long. Trimming at V came to 3 bases and at J to 2 bases, leaving 6 bases not matched to a gene. This chain's CDR3 is CASSGGTSGSANTGELFF. CDR3 coding DNA: TGTGCCAGCAGCGGAGGGACTAGCGGGAGCGCTAACACCGGGGAGCTGTTTTTT.

This chain connects TRBV30 to TRBJ2-7; 7 bases align to TRBD1. CDR3 length: 14 residues. Looked up from germline, CDR1 is GTSNPN and CDR2 is SVGIG (reference sequence). V trimming: 2 bases; J trimming: 6 bases; junction bases outside the gene matches: 10. CDR3 protein: CAWSTPTGSTEQYF. The CDR3 DNA reads TGTGCCTGGAGTACCCCGACAGGGAGTACCGAGCAGTACTTC.

The V call is TRBV5-1, the J call TRBJ1-2; 10 bases agree with TRBD1. Trimming removed 1 base from V and 3 bases from J; junction bases left unmatched: 12. The CDR3 runs 18 residues. The germline V gene has CDR1 SGHRS and CDR2 YFSETQ. The CDR3 region has the DNA TGCGCCAGCAGCTTGACTGGACAGGGGGGCTCGTTGGACTATGGCTACACCTTC. The encoded protein is CASSLTGQGGSLDYGYTF.

The chain uses TRBV6-1 and TRBJ2-7, with TRBD1 identical over 8 bases. There are 14 residues in the CDR3. Germline CDR1 MNHNS, CDR2 SASEGT. Trimming removed 2 bases from V and 5 bases from J; junction bases left unmatched: 5. CDR3 bases: TGTGCCAGCAGTGAACAGGGGGCCTCGGACGAGCAGTACTTC. Protein product: CASSEQGASDEQYF.

By its share, this clone is medium-sized. The genes are TRBV6-4 and TRBJ2-1; 7 positions match TRBD1. CDR1 MRHNA and CDR2 SNTAGT come from the germline V gene. The CDR3 sequence is 13 residues long. After removal of 0 bases from V and 7 bases from J, the junction contained 0 bases not matched to a gene. DNA of the CDR3: TGTGCCAGCAGTGACTCGGACAGGAATGAGCAGTTCTTC. Protein sequence: CASSDSDRNEQFF.

The genes are TRBV7-6 and TRBJ1-1, with TRBD1 matching 9 bases. Germline lookup yields CDR1 SGHVS and CDR2 FNYEAQ. J gave up 6 bases and V 5 bases, and 10 bases lay outside the gene matches. The CDR3 runs to 15 residues. CDR3 in DNA: TGTGCCAGCAGCGTAGGGGGACAGGGAAGATCTGAAGCTTTCTTT. This translates into CASSVGGQGRSEAFF.

The V call is TRBV6-6, the J call TRBJ1-1, with unresolved D. V dropped 0 bases and J dropped 6 bases, with 11 bases sitting between them. The CDR3 length is 14 residues. The germline CDR1 and CDR2 sequences are MNHNY and SVGAGI (reference sequence). This CDR3 reads CASSYSGLRAEAFF. Here the CDR3 DNA reads TGTGCCAGCAGTTACTCTGGGCTCCGTGCTGAAGCTTTCTTT.

This sequence joins TRBV7-2 and TRBJ1-1, with 8 bases aligning to TRBD1. Germline-derived CDR1 and CDR2 are SGHTA and FQGNSA. CDR3 size: 17 residues. J lost 1 base, V lost 3 bases, and 10 bases had no gene match. CDR3 coding DNA: TGTGCCAGCAGCTTGCATTGGATCGGGACAGGGAACACTGAAGCTTTCTTT. The encoded protein is CASSLHWIGTGNTEAFF.

This chain links TRBV14 with TRBJ2-1; the D gene is possibly TRBD2 (5 bases). CDR1 is SGHDN and CDR2 is FVKESK in the germline V gene. The V gene lost 5 bases and the J gene lost 6 bases, with 14 bases spanning the gap. The CDR3 covers 14 residues. The CDR3 sequence: CASSILKSGNEQFF. In DNA form, the CDR3 reads TGTGCCAGCAGCATCTTAAAAAGCGGCAATGAGCAGTTCTTC.

The rearrangement uses TRBV28 and TRBJ1-2; D possibly corresponds to TRBD1 (5 bases). The CDR3 contains 16 residues. Germline loops: CDR1 MDHEN, CDR2 SYDVKM. V lost 2 bases to trimming and J lost 5 bases, with 18 bases between them. The CDR3 sequence: CASSLGAGREDYGYTF. CDR3 in DNA: TGTGCCAGCAGTTTAGGGGCCGGCAGGGAAGATTATGGCTACACCTTC.

About this clone itself: This likely reflects a read error, since a far larger clone is one base away. The chain uses TRBV7-9 and TRBJ2-2; possible D gene TRBD2, 5 bases. V lost 5 bases and J 6 bases, leaving 10 bases between the germline ends. This CDR3 comprises 13 residues. Germline V gene sequence: CDR1 SEHNR, CDR2 FQNEAQ (reference sequence). The CDR3 nucleotides read TGTGCCAGCAGCCCAGACGGGGCCGGGGAGCTGTTTTTT. Translation gives CASSPDGAGELFF.

CDR3 coding DNA: TGTGCCTGCCGACTAGCGGGAGTCGAGACCCAGTACTTC. Translating gives CACRLAGVETQYF. The chain uses TRBV30 and TRBJ2-5, with 12 bases identical to TRBD2. V dropped 6 bases and J dropped 5; count of bases not matched to a gene: 4. The length of the CDR3 is 13 residues. CDR1 is GTSNPN and CDR2 is SVGIG in the germline V gene (reference sequence).

The CDR3 protein is CASSLERNHYEQYF. Written as DNA, the CDR3 is TGTGCCAGCAGCTTAGAGCGGAACCACTACGAGCAGTACTTC. The V call is TRBV7-9, the J call TRBJ2-7, with D perhaps matching TRBD2 (5 bases). Trimming left V 1 base short and J 3 bases short, with 10 bases between. The CDR3 has 14 amino acids. Per germline, CDR1 SEHNR and CDR2 FQNEAQ (reference sequence).

The rearrangement joins TRBV29-1 to TRBJ1-3, with D unresolved. CDR1 is SQVTM and CDR2 is ANQGSEA in the germline V gene. This CDR3 has 15 residues. The germline V and J ends were trimmed by 2 bases and 0 bases, with 11 bases remaining between them. The CDR3 is CSVELSRGSGNTIYF. The CDR3, as DNA: TGCAGCGTTGAATTATCTCGGGGCTCTGGAAACACCATATATTTT.

The rearrangement links TRBV11-1 to TRBJ2-1, with a tentative D call TRBD2 (6 bases). Germline V gene data show CDR1 as SGHAT and CDR2 as FQDESV (reference sequence). Trimming took 3 bases from V and 5 from J, leaving 8 bases between them. The CDR3 runs to 13 residues. The CDR3 DNA sequence: TGTGCCAGCAGCTTTGAGCGGGACAATGAGCAGTTCTTC. Protein product: CASSFERDNEQFF.

This clone has more than one count but fewer than ten. The chain uses TRBV2 and TRBJ2-7, with 11 positions matching TRBD2. Per germline, CDR1 SNHLY and CDR2 FYNNEI. The CDR3 contains 13 residues. The J segment lost 2 bases and the V segment lost 8 bases, leaving 2 bases of the junction unmatched. The CDR3 reads CASGTSGTYEQYF. For the CDR3, the DNA is TGTGCCAGCGGGACTAGCGGTACCTACGAGCAGTACTTC.

V gene TRBV27 combines with J gene TRBJ1-2; 9 positions agree with TRBD1. The germline V gene has CDR1 MNHEY and CDR2 SMNVEV (reference sequence). This CDR3 comprises 15 residues. The junction had 5 bases not matched to a gene; V was cut back by 6 bases and J by 0 bases. The CDR3, as DNA: TGTGCCAGCAGCACAGGGGGCCCCGCTAACTATGGCTACACCTTC. Translated, it gives CASSTGGPANYGYTF.

This chain connects TRBV30 to TRBJ1-5; D might be TRBD1 (6 bases). Trimming took off 1 base at V and 3 bases at J, with 19 bases between the two ends. Germline assignment: CDR1 GTSNPN and CDR2 SVGIG (reference sequence). This CDR3 is 17 amino acids long. The CDR3 sequence: CAWSDQGWAWPNQPQHF. DNA for the CDR3: TGTGCCTGGAGTGACCAGGGGTGGGCCTGGCCCAATCAGCCCCAGCATTTT.

The chain couples TRBV30 to TRBJ2-7; 9 bases are a match to TRBD2. CDR1 GTSNPN and CDR2 SVGIG come from the germline V gene (reference sequence). The CDR3 is 16 amino acids. Trimming took 2 bases from V and 0 from J; bases not matched to a gene: 8. Written as DNA, the CDR3 is TGTGCCTGGAGTACAGGCGGGGGGGCTTCCTCCTACGAGCAGTACTTC. Translated, it gives CAWSTGGGASSYEQYF.